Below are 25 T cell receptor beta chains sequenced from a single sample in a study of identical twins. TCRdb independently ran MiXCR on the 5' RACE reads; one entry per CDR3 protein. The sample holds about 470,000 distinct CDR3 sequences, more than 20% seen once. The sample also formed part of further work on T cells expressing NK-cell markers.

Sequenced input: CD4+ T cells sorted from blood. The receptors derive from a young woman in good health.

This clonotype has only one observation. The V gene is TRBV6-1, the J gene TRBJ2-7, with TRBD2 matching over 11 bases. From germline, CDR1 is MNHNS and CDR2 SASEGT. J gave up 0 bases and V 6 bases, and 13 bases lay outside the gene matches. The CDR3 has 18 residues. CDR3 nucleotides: TGTGCCAGCAGCCCCACCGTCGGACTAGCGGGCAGCTCCTACGAGCAGTACTTC. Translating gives CASSPTVGLAGSSYEQYF.

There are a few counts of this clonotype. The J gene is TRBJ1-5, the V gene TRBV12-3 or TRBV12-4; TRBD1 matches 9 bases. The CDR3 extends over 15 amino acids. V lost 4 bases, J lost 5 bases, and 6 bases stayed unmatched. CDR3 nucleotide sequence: TGTGCCAGCAGTTGGGGGACAGGGCTAGATCAGCCCCAGCATTTT. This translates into CASSWGTGLDQPQHF.

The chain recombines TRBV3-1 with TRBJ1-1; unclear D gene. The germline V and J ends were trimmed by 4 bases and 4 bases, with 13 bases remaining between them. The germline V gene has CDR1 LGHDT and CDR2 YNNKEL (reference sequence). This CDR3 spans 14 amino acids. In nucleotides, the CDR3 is TGTGCCAGCAGCCGCGAGGGATATGGCACTGAAGCTTTCTTT. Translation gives CASSREGYGTEAFF. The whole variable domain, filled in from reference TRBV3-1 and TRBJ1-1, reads DTAVSQTPKYLVTQMGNDKSIKCEQNLGHDTMYWYKQDSKKFLKIMFSYNNKELIINETVPNRFSPKSPDKAHLNLHINSLELGDSAVYFCASSREGYGTEAFFGQGTRLTVV.

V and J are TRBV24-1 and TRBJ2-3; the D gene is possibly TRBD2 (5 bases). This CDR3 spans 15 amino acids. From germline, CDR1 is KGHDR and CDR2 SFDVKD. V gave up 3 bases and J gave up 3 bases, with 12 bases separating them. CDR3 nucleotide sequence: TGTGCCACCAGTGATCCACGGGGTGGAACAGATACGCAGTATTTT. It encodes CATSDPRGGTDTQYF.

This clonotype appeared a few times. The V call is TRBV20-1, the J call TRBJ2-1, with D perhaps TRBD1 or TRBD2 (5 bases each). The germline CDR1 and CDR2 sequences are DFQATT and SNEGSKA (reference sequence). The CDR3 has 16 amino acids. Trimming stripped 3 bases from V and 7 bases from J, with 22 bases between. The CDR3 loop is CSASYLQGDAVNEQFF. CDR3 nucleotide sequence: TGCAGTGCTAGTTATCTCCAAGGGGACGCAGTGAATGAGCAGTTCTTC.

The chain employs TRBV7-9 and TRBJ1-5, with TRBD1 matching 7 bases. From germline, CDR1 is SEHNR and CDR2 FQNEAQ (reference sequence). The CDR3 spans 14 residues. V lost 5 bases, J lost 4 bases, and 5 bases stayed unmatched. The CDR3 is CASSTMTGNQPQHF. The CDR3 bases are TGTGCCAGCAGCACCATGACAGGGAATCAGCCCCAGCATTTT.

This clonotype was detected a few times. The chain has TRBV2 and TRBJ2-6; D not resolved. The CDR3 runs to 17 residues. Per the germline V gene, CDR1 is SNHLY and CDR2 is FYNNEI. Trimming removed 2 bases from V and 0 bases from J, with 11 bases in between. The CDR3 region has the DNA TGTGCCAGCAGTGAACTGGGTGACATCTCTGGGGCCAACGTCCTGACTTTC. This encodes CASSELGDISGANVLTF.

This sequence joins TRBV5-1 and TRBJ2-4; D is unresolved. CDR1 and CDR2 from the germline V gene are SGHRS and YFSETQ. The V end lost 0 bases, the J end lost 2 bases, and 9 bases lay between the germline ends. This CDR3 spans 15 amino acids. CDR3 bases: TGCGCCAGCAGCTTGGGTGCGGTTACCAAAAACATTCAGTACTTC. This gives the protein CASSLGAVTKNIQYF.

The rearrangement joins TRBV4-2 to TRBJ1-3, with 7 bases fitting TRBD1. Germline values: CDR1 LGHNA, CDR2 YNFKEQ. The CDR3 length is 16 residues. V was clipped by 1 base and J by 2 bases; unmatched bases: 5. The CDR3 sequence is CASSQGTGSPGNTIYF. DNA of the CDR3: TGTGCCAGCAGCCAAGGGACAGGTTCACCTGGAAACACCATATATTTT.

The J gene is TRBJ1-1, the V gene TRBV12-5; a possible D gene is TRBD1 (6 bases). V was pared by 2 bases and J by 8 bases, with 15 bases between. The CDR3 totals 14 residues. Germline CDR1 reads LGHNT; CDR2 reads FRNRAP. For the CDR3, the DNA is TGTGCTAGTGGTTTGCAACTAACCAGGGGCGAAGCTTTCTTT. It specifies CASGLQLTRGEAFF. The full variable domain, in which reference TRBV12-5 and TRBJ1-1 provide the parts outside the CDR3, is DARVTQTPRHKVTEMGQEVTMRCQPILGHNTVFWYRQTMMQGLELLAYFRNRAPLDDSGMPKDRFSAEMPDATLATLKIQPSEPRDSAVYFCASGLQLTRGEAFFGQGTRLTVV.

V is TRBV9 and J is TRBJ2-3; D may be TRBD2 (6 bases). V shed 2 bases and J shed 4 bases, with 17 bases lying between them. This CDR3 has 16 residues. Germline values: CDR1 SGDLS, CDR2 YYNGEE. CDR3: CASSVTSREAADTQYF. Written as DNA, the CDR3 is TGTGCCAGCAGCGTCACTAGCAGGGAGGCTGCAGATACGCAGTATTTT.

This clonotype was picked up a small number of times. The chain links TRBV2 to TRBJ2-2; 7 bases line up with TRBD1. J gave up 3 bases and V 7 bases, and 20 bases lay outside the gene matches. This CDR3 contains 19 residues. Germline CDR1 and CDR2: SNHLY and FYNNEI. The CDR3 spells CASNEGARGVMGDTGELFF. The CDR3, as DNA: TGTGCCAGCAATGAGGGGGCGCGTGGAGTGATGGGGGACACCGGGGAGCTGTTTTTT.

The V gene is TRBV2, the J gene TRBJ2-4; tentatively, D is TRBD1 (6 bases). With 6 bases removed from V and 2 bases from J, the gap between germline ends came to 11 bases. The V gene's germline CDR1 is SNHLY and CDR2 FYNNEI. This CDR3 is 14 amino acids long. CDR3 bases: TGTGCCAGCAGAATGGACAGCTCCAAAAACATTCAGTACTTC. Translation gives CASRMDSSKNIQYF.

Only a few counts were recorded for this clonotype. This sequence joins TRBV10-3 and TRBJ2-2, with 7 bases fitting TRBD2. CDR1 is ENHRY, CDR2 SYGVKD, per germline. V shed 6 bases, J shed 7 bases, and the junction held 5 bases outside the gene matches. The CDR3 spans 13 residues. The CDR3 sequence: CAISKTGGGELFF. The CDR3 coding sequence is TGTGCCATCAGCAAGACGGGGGGCGGGGAGCTGTTTTTT.

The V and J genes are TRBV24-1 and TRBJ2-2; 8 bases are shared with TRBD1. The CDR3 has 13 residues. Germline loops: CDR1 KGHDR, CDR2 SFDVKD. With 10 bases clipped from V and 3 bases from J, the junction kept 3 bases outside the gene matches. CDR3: CATGQADTGELFF. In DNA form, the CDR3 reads TGTGCCACGGGACAGGCGGACACCGGGGAGCTGTTTTTT.

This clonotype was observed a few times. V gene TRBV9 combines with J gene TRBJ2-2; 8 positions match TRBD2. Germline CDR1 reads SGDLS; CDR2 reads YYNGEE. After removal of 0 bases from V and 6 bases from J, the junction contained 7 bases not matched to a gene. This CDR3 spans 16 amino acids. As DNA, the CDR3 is TGTGCCAGCAGCGTAGCAGTAGCGGGGTCGGCCGGGGAGCTGTTTTTT. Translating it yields CASSVAVAGSAGELFF.

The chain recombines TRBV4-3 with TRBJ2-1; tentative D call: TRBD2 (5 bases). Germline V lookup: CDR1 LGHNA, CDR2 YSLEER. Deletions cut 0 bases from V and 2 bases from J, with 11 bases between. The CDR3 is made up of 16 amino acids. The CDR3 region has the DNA TGCGCCAGCAGCCAAGATCGGAGGTTTACCTACAATGAGCAGTTCTTC. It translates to CASSQDRRFTYNEQFF.

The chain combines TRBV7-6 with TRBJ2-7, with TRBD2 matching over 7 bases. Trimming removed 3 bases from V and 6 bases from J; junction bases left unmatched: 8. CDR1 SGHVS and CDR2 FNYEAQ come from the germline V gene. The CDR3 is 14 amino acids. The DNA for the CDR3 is TGTGCCAGCAGCTTGGCGGGACTACCGACCGAGCAGTACTTC. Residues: CASSLAGLPTEQYF.

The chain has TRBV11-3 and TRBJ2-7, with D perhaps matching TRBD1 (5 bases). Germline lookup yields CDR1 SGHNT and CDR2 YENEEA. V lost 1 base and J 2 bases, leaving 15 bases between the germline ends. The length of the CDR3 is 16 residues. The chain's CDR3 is CASSLVLSRVAYEQYF. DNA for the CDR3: TGTGCCAGCAGCTTAGTTCTCTCCAGGGTGGCCTACGAGCAGTACTTC.

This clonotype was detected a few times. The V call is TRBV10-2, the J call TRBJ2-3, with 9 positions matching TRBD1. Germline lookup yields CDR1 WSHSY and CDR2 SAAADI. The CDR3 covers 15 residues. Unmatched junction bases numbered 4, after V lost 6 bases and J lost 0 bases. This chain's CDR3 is CASRTGGYSTDTQYF. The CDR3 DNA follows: TGCGCCAGCAGGACAGGGGGGTATAGCACAGATACGCAGTATTTT.

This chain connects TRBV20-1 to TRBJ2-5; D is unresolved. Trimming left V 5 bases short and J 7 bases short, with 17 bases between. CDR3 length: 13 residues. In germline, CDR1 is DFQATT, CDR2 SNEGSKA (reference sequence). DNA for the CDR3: TGCAGTGCTGAAAATGGTCCGGTTAGGACCCAGTACTTC. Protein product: CSAENGPVRTQYF.

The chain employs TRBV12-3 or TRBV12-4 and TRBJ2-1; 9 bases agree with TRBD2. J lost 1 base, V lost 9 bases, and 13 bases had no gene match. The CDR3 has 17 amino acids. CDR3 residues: CARRGGGARGSYNEQFF. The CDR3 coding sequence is TGTGCCAGACGGGGCGGGGGGGCCCGTGGGTCCTACAATGAGCAGTTCTTC.

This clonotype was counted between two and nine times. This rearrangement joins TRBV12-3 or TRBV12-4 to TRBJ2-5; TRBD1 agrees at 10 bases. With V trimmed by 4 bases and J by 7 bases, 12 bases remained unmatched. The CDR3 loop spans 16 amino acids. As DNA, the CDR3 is TGTGCCAGCAGTTCGTCCTTGGGACAGGGGCGTCGGACCCAGTACTTC. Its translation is CASSSSLGQGRRTQYF.

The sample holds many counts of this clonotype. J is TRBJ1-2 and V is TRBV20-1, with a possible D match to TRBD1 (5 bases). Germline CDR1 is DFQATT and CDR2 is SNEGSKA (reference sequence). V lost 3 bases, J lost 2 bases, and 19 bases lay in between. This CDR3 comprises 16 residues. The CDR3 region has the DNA TGCAGTGCTAGCCCCAGTCAGGGCCAAGCAAACTATGGCTACACCTTC. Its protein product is CSASPSQGQANYGYTF.

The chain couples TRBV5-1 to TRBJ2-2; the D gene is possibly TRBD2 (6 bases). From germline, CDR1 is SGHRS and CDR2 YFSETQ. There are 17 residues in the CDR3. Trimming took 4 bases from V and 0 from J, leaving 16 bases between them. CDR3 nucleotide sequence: TGCGCCAGCAGCCTAGGCCCGGGAGCGGCGAACACCGGGGAGCTGTTTTTT. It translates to CASSLGPGAANTGELFF.